The rows below give T cell receptor beta chains drawn from one sample of a study of cytomegalovirus exposure and HLA in healthy donors. Using immunoSEQ multiplex PCR, the repertoire was profiled, and TCRdb retains in-frame clones only, with some absent. This sample has 250,000 to 400,000 clones; roughly 88% occur once, and the top ten carry roughly 0.88%. Sequences were obtained from PBMCs. The receptors stem from a man under 40 in good health and CMV-seronegative. Each CDR3 is given with its conserved first and last residue. The D gene is left open where the match is weak. Where a row states a size, it is once, few, many or the class of an expanded clone; other rows omit it.

j_call: TRBJ2-7
v_call: TRBV19
d_call: TRBD2
clone_size: .
cdr3_nt: TGTGCCAGTATGCCGACTAGCGATGCCCTCGAGCAGTACTTC
cdr3_aa: CASMPTSDALEQYF

j_call: TRBJ2-2
v_call: TRBV27
d_call: TRBD2
clone_size: .
cdr3_nt: TGTGCCAGCAGTTTTTACGGGGGGGCAGGAACCGGGGAGCTGTTTTTT
cdr3_aa: CASSFYGGAGTGELFF

j_call: TRBJ2-2
v_call: TRBV7-8
d_call: TRBD2
clone_size: .
cdr3_nt: TGTGCCAGCAGCTTATCAACGGGGGGGACCGGGGAGCTGTTTTTT
cdr3_aa: CASSLSTGGTGELFF

j_call: TRBJ2-6
v_call: TRBV5-1
d_call: .
clone_size: once
cdr3_nt: TGCGCCAGCAGCTTGTTCAGGGGCTCTGGGGCCAACGTCCTGACTTTC
cdr3_aa: CASSLFRGSGANVLTF

j_call: TRBJ1-6
v_call: TRBV7-6
d_call: TRBD1
clone_size: .
cdr3_nt: TGTGCCAGCAGCCCCGGACAGGGTTCGGGTAATTCACCCCTCCACTTT
cdr3_aa: CASSPGQGSGNSPLHF

j_call: TRBJ1-3
v_call: TRBV4-1
d_call: TRBD1
clone_size: .
cdr3_nt: TGCGCCAGCAGCCAAGATCGACAGGGGAAAGGCTCTGGAAACACCATATATTTT
cdr3_aa: CASSQDRQGKGSGNTIYF

j_call: TRBJ2-1
v_call: TRBV27
d_call: TRBD1
clone_size: .
cdr3_nt: TGTGCCAGCAGAGGGGCCGGACAGGGGGCGCAGAATGAGCAGTTCTTC
cdr3_aa: CASRGAGQGAQNEQFF

j_call: TRBJ2-7
v_call: TRBV6-1
d_call: TRBD2
clone_size: .
cdr3_nt: TGTGCCAGCAGTCCCAGGGAATCGGGAGGCGAGCAGTACTTC
cdr3_aa: CASSPRESGGEQYF

j_call: TRBJ2-5
v_call: TRBV6-5
d_call: .
clone_size: .
cdr3_nt: TGTGCCAGCAGTCGAGATGTTCGGGACAAAGAGACCCAGTACTTC
cdr3_aa: CASSRDVRDKETQYF

j_call: TRBJ2-5
v_call: TRBV6-1
d_call: TRBD2
clone_size: .
cdr3_nt: TGTGCCAGCAGTGGACTAGCGGGGGGTCTCGGGGAGACCCAGTACTTC
cdr3_aa: CASSGLAGGLGETQYF

j_call: TRBJ2-1
v_call: TRBV19
d_call: .
clone_size: .
cdr3_nt: TGTGCCAGTAGTATCCGGGGAAGCTCCTACAATGAGCAGTTCTTC
cdr3_aa: CASSIRGSSYNEQFF

j_call: TRBJ2-1
v_call: TRBV7-8
d_call: TRBD2
clone_size: .
cdr3_nt: TGTGCCAGCAGCTTGGACGGACTAGCGGGGATCTCCTACAATGAGCAGTTCTTC
cdr3_aa: CASSLDGLAGISYNEQFF

j_call: TRBJ2-2
v_call: TRBV6-5
d_call: TRBD1
clone_size: .
cdr3_nt: TGTGCCAGCAGACCCAGGACAGGGAACACCGGGGAGCTGTTTTTT
cdr3_aa: CASRPRTGNTGELFF

j_call: TRBJ1-1
v_call: TRBV9
d_call: TRBD1
clone_size: once
cdr3_nt: TGTGCCAGCAGTGGGACAGGAGTCAAAGGTTACACTGAAGCTTTCTTT
cdr3_aa: CASSGTGVKGYTEAFF

j_call: TRBJ2-6
v_call: TRBV6-4
d_call: .
clone_size: .
cdr3_nt: TGTGCCAGCAGTGACAGACAGTCCTCTGGGGCCAACGTCCTGACTTTC
cdr3_aa: CASSDRQSSGANVLTF

j_call: TRBJ1-6
v_call: TRBV7-7
d_call: .
clone_size: .
cdr3_nt: TGTGCCAGCAGCTTTCGTGAAGTGAGCTCCTATAATTCACCCCTCCACTTT
cdr3_aa: CASSFREVSSYNSPLHF

j_call: TRBJ2-2
v_call: TRBV19
d_call: .
clone_size: once
cdr3_nt: TGTGCCAGTAGTATCTTAGGGGCCCGGGAGCTGTTTTTT
cdr3_aa: CASSILGARELFF

j_call: TRBJ1-4
v_call: TRBV4-1
d_call: .
clone_size: .
cdr3_nt: TGCGCCAGCAGCCAAGATGCGGGATTACTGAATGAAAAACTGTTTTTT
cdr3_aa: CASSQDAGLLNEKLFF

j_call: TRBJ1-1
v_call: TRBV4-1
d_call: .
clone_size: .
cdr3_nt: TGCGCCAGCAGCCAAGAAGGACACCGGGGGGGCACTGAAGCTTTCTTT
cdr3_aa: CASSQEGHRGGTEAFF

j_call: TRBJ1-3
v_call: TRBV5-6
d_call: .
clone_size: .
cdr3_nt: TGTGCCAGCAGCTTAGCGGGCCTAGGGCACGGAAACACCATATATTTT
cdr3_aa: CASSLAGLGHGNTIYF

j_call: TRBJ1-1
v_call: TRBV10-3
d_call: .
clone_size: .
cdr3_nt: TGTGCCATCAGGGTAACAGAGAACACTGAAGCTTTCTTT
cdr3_aa: CAIRVTENTEAFF

j_call: TRBJ2-5
v_call: TRBV7-6
d_call: TRBD1
clone_size: .
cdr3_nt: TGTGCCAGCAGTCACCAGACAGGGGCAGGGACCCAGTACTTC
cdr3_aa: CASSHQTGAGTQYF

j_call: TRBJ2-5
v_call: TRBV6-4
d_call: TRBD1
clone_size: .
cdr3_nt: TGTGCCAGCAGTGACTTTCCCGGACAGGGTCAGGAGACCCAGTACTTC
cdr3_aa: CASSDFPGQGQETQYF

j_call: TRBJ2-3
v_call: TRBV4-3
d_call: TRBD2
clone_size: .
cdr3_nt: TGCGCCAGCTCAACTAGCGGCTTTAGCACAGATACGCAGTATTTT
cdr3_aa: CASSTSGFSTDTQYF

j_call: TRBJ1-1
v_call: TRBV6-5
d_call: TRBD1
clone_size: .
cdr3_nt: TGTGCCAGCAGTTACCCCGACAGGGTCGCTGAAGCTTTCTTT
cdr3_aa: CASSYPDRVAEAFF

j_call: TRBJ1-3
v_call: TRBV19
d_call: .
clone_size: once
cdr3_nt: TGTGCCAGTAAGGGGGTATCCTCTGGAAACACCATATATTTT
cdr3_aa: CASKGVSSGNTIYF

j_call: TRBJ1-2
v_call: TRBV6-6
d_call: .
clone_size: .
cdr3_nt: TGTGCCAGCAGTTATCCCTCACAGGTTAACTATGGCTACACCTTC
cdr3_aa: CASSYPSQVNYGYTF

j_call: TRBJ1-1
v_call: TRBV15
d_call: .
clone_size: .
cdr3_nt: TGTGCCACCAGCAGACCAGGGGTGGCTGCTTTCTTT
cdr3_aa: CATSRPGVAAFF

j_call: TRBJ1-6
v_call: TRBV30
d_call: TRBD1
clone_size: .
cdr3_nt: TGTGCCTGGAATAACCTGGGACAGGGAAATTCACCCCTCCACTTT
cdr3_aa: CAWNNLGQGNSPLHF

j_call: TRBJ2-5
v_call: TRBV5-6
d_call: .
clone_size: few
cdr3_nt: TGTGCCAGCAGCTTCGGCCAGGGGACCCAGTACTTC
cdr3_aa: CASSFGQGTQYF

j_call: TRBJ2-1
v_call: TRBV4-2
d_call: .
clone_size: .
cdr3_nt: TGTGCCAGCAGCCAAGAGCTAGCGATGGATGAGCAGTTCTTC
cdr3_aa: CASSQELAMDEQFF

j_call: TRBJ2-2
v_call: TRBV27
d_call: TRBD2
clone_size: few
cdr3_nt: TGTGCCAGCAGTTCTCGGGAGGAGGAGCTGTTTTTT
cdr3_aa: CASSSREEELFF

j_call: TRBJ2-7
v_call: TRBV5-5
d_call: .
clone_size: .
cdr3_nt: TGTGCCAGCAGCTTGGCGTACGAGCAGTACTTC
cdr3_aa: CASSLAYEQYF

j_call: TRBJ2-5
v_call: TRBV30
d_call: TRBD2
clone_size: once
cdr3_nt: TGTGCCTGGAGTGATGAAGCGGGGGGGTACCAAGAGACCCAGTACTTC
cdr3_aa: CAWSDEAGGYQETQYF

j_call: TRBJ2-5
v_call: TRBV11-1
d_call: .
clone_size: once
cdr3_nt: TGTGCCAGCAGCTTAGTACGGGGACTTCTTCAAGAGACCCAGTACTTC
cdr3_aa: CASSLVRGLLQETQYF

j_call: TRBJ2-7
v_call: TRBV6-1
d_call: .
clone_size: .
cdr3_nt: TGTGCCAGCAGTGAACGTGGGGGGTTGATGTCCTACGAGCAGTACTTC
cdr3_aa: CASSERGGLMSYEQYF

j_call: TRBJ1-4
v_call: TRBV28
d_call: .
clone_size: .
cdr3_nt: TGTGCCAGCAGGACAGGATTCGAAAAACTGTTTTTT
cdr3_aa: CASRTGFEKLFF

j_call: TRBJ2-1
v_call: TRBV13
d_call: .
clone_size: .
cdr3_nt: TGTGCCAGCAGCTTACGGGAGACCTCCTACAATGAGCAGTTCTTC
cdr3_aa: CASSLRETSYNEQFF

j_call: TRBJ1-2
v_call: TRBV19
d_call: .
clone_size: .
cdr3_nt: TGTGCCAGTAGTATTTTGGAGGGCGGAGCTAACTATGGCTACACCTTC
cdr3_aa: CASSILEGGANYGYTF

j_call: TRBJ2-1
v_call: TRBV25-1
d_call: .
clone_size: .
cdr3_nt: TGTGCCAGCAGTGAATGGTCAGGGGCGAGTAATGAGCAGTTCTTC
cdr3_aa: CASSEWSGASNEQFF

j_call: TRBJ1-2
v_call: TRBV6-5
d_call: .
clone_size: .
cdr3_nt: TGTGCCAGCAGGACGAGGGACATTCGGAGCGGCTACACCTTC
cdr3_aa: CASRTRDIRSGYTF

j_call: TRBJ2-3
v_call: TRBV5-1
d_call: TRBD2
clone_size: .
cdr3_nt: TGCGCCAGCAGCTTGGCGGGGACTAGCGGGGGGGCAGATACGCAGTATTTT
cdr3_aa: CASSLAGTSGGADTQYF

j_call: TRBJ1-5
v_call: TRBV5-1
d_call: TRBD1
clone_size: .
cdr3_nt: TGCGCCAGCAGCCCCGGGACAGATTATAGCAATCAGCCCCAGCATTTT
cdr3_aa: CASSPGTDYSNQPQHF

j_call: TRBJ2-7
v_call: TRBV11-2
d_call: TRBD1
clone_size: once
cdr3_nt: TGTGCCAGCAGCTTTGACAGGGCCAACGAGCAGTACTTC
cdr3_aa: CASSFDRANEQYF

j_call: TRBJ1-2
v_call: TRBV6-6
d_call: .
clone_size: .
cdr3_nt: TGTGCCAGCAGCAAATCCGGGGGGCCATGGGGCTACACCTTC
cdr3_aa: CASSKSGGPWGYTF

j_call: TRBJ1-5
v_call: TRBV7-6
d_call: TRBD1
clone_size: .
cdr3_nt: TGTGCCAGCAGCTTAGGGGACAGGGGGGATCAGCCCCAGCATTTT
cdr3_aa: CASSLGDRGDQPQHF

j_call: TRBJ1-2
v_call: TRBV4-1
d_call: .
clone_size: .
cdr3_nt: TGCGCCAGCAGCCATATGCGGGGTCAGTCTAACTATGGCTACACCTTC
cdr3_aa: CASSHMRGQSNYGYTF

j_call: TRBJ1-2
v_call: TRBV5-5
d_call: TRBD1
clone_size: .
cdr3_nt: TGTGCCAGCAGCTTGGATGGACAGGACTTGGGTGGCTACACCTTC
cdr3_aa: CASSLDGQDLGGYTF

j_call: TRBJ1-1
v_call: TRBV25-1
d_call: .
clone_size: .
cdr3_nt: TGTGCCAGCAGTGATGTCTTAAACACTGAAGCTTTCTTT
cdr3_aa: CASSDVLNTEAFF

j_call: TRBJ1-3
v_call: TRBV7-2
d_call: .
clone_size: .
cdr3_nt: TGTGCCAGCAGCGCGACTACTGGAAACACCATATATTTT
cdr3_aa: CASSATTGNTIYF

j_call: TRBJ2-5
v_call: TRBV5-6
d_call: .
clone_size: once
cdr3_nt: TGTGCCAGCAGCTTGGTCAGGGCGGAGACCCAGTACTTC
cdr3_aa: CASSLVRAETQYF

j_call: TRBJ2-2
v_call: TRBV11-2
d_call: .
clone_size: .
cdr3_nt: TGTGCCAGCAGCTTAAATATCATGGGGGGGCTGAACACCGGGGAGCTGTTTTTT
cdr3_aa: CASSLNIMGGLNTGELFF